This T cell receptor beta chain was sequenced in a study of T cell responses to AZD1222 COVID-19 vaccine. Germline CDR1 MNHEY, CDR2 SMNVEV (reference sequence). The CDR3 is made up of 16 amino acids. The trim removed 3 bases at V and 5 bases at J, leaving 12 bases unmatched. Study observations and caveats: Just five or six AZD1222 recipients were seropositive at baseline. Spike-specific TCR breadth rose after two AZD1222 doses, and depth rose as well. Most donors were white British, females outnumbered males, and clonal diversity was possibly underestimated. Repertoires were obtained only post-peak T cell response.

Sequenced by immunoSEQ multiplex PCR; TCRdb stores in-frame clones only, minus some. The sample includes around 83,000 clones, 90% of them seen just once. A remark on this clone: Its antigen is not known.

The V gene is TRBV27, the J gene TRBJ1-2, with 7 nucleotides matching TRBD1. This specimen consisted of peripheral blood, obtained 28 days after the second AZD1222 dose. The receptor's source is an adult who received the AZD1222 COVID-19 vaccine. This CDR3 is CASSLTISDRAYGYTF. CDR3 in DNA: TGTGCCAGCAGTTTGACTATCTCAGACAGGGCATATGGCTACACCTTC.